This record looks at one T cell receptor (beta chain) sequence and its context. The antigen is undetermined. This table comes from immunoSEQ multiplex PCR, and its TCRdb copy is limited to in-frame clones, with some not included. The profile shows about 150,000 clones, about 92% of them singletons. The sample belongs to a study of T cell responses to AZD1222 COVID-19 vaccine. Study-wide findings and caveats: Vaccination with two AZD1222 doses was followed by a rise in Spike-specific TCR breadth and depth. At 160-218 and 743-854, vaccine-associated CD4 TCRs were dominant, and they spanned spike.

Germline CDR1 and CDR2: MNHNY and SVGAGI (reference sequence). The CDR3 is 14 residues long. The V and J ends lost 7 bases and 5 bases respectively, with 18 bases between them. V gene TRBV6-6 combines with J gene TRBJ2-7, with D perhaps TRBD1 or TRBD2 (5 bases each). The specimen was peripheral blood, collected 28 days after the second AZD1222 dose. This TCR derives from an adult who received the AZD1222 COVID-19 vaccine. CDR3 sequence (DNA): TGTGCCAGCAATTATAGGGACCCTCGGGACGAGCAGTACTTC. Translation: CASNYRDPRDEQYF.